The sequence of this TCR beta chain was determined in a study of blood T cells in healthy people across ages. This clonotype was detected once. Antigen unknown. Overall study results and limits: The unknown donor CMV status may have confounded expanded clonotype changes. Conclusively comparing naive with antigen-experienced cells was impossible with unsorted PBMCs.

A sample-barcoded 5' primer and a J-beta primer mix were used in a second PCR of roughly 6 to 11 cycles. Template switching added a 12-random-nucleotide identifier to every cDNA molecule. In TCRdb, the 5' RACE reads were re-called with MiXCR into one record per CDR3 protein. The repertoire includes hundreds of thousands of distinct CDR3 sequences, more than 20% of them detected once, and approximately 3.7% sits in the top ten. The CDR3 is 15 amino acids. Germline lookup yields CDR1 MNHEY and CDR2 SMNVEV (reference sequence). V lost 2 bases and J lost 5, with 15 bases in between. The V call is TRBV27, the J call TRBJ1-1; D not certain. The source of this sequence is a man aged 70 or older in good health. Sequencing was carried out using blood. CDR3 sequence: CASSLKFKLGTEAFF. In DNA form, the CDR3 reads TGTGCCAGCAGTTTAAAGTTCAAACTCGGAACTGAAGCTTTCTTT.